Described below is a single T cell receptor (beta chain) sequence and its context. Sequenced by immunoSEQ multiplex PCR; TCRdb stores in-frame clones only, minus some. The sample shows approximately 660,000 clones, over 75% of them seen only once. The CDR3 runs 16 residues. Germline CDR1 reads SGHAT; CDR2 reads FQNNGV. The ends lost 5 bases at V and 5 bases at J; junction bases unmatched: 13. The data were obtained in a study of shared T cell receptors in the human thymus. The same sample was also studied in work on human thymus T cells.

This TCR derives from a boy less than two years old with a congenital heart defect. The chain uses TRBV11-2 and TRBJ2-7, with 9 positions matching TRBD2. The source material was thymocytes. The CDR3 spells CASSVREGPWVHEQYF. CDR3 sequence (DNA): TGTGCCAGCAGCGTGCGGGAGGGCCCCTGGGTCCACGAGCAGTACTTC.